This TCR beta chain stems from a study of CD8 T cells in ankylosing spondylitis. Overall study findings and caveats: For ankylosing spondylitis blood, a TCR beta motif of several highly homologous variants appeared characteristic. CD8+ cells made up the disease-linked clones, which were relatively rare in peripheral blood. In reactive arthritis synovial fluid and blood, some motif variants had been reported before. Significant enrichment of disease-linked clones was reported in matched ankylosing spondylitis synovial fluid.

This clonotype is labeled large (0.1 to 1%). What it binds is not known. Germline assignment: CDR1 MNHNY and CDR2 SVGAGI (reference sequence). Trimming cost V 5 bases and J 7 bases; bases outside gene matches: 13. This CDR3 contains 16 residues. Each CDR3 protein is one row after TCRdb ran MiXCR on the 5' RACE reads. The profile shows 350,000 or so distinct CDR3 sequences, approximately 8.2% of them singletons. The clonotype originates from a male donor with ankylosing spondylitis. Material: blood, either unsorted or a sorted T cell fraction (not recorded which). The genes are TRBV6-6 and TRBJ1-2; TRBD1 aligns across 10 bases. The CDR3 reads CASSPTTGTGAFGYTF. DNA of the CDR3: TGTGCCAGCAGTCCAACTACCGGGACAGGGGCATTTGGCTACACCTTC.